What follows are 18 T cell receptor beta chains derived from one specimen sequenced in a study of beta chain features in type 1 diabetes. Reverse transcribing all isolated RNA meant expressed TCRB transcripts were sequenced. This table comes from immunoSEQ multiplex PCR, and its TCRdb copy is limited to in-frame clones, with some not included. This table has around 150,000 clones, roughly 65% appearing once. Their cognate antigens are unknown. Regarding the study as a whole: TCRB CDR3 length was moderately but significantly reduced in all four CD4+ subsets of Type 1 diabetes patients.

Sequences were obtained from naive CD4+ T cells from blood. These receptors originate from a man younger than 40 with type 1 diabetes.

V gene TRBV4-1 combines with J gene TRBJ1-4, with 7 bases lining up with TRBD1. CDR3 length equals 16 residues. Germline V gene data show CDR1 as MGHRA and CDR2 as YSYEKL. V shed 5 bases and J 0 bases; nucleotides not matched to a gene: 6. The CDR3 DNA follows: TGCGCCAGCAGCGACCGAGACAGGGCAACTAATGAAAAACTGTTTTTT. Its translation is CASSDRDRATNEKLFF.

The chain is built from TRBV5-1 and TRBJ2-5; D call uncertain. V was pared by 0 bases and J by 5 bases, with 11 bases between. This CDR3 spans 14 amino acids. The germline CDR1 and CDR2 sequences are SGHRS and YFSETQ. The CDR3 loop is CASSLAEEWETQYF. The CDR3 DNA sequence: TGCGCCAGCAGCTTGGCCGAGGAGTGGGAGACCCAGTACTTC.

This sequence joins TRBV5-4 and TRBJ2-3; D is unclear. Germline CDR1 is SGHNT and CDR2 is YYREEE (reference sequence). CDR3 length: 14 amino acids. V was cut by 5 bases and J by 1 base, with 11 bases left in between. DNA of the CDR3: TGTGCCAGCAGTCCTAAGACCGGCACAGATACGCAGTATTTT. This translates into CASSPKTGTDTQYF.

This clone was detected a few times. This sequence joins TRBV30 and TRBJ1-1, with unresolved D. The CDR3 sequence is 13 residues long. V was pared by 1 base and J by 0 bases, with 6 bases between. Germline V gives CDR1 GTSNPN, CDR2 SVGIG (reference sequence). The DNA of the CDR3 is TGTGCCTGGAGTGGACGGCTGAACACTGAAGCTTTCTTT. Translating it yields CAWSGRLNTEAFF.

The chain carries TRBV29-1 and TRBJ1-2, with TRBD1 identical over 10 bases. V lost 7 bases and J lost 7; bases outside the gene matches: 9. This CDR3 region has 13 residues. Germline V gene sequence: CDR1 SQVTM, CDR2 ANQGSEA. This chain's CDR3 is CSALGTGERGYTF. In DNA, the CDR3 is TGCAGCGCCCTCGGGACAGGGGAACGTGGCTACACCTTC.

This chain joins TRBV12-5 and TRBJ2-1; D is undetermined. Trimming cost V 5 bases and J 3 bases, with 8 bases left between them. This CDR3 is built from 13 residues. From germline, CDR1 is LGHNT and CDR2 FRNRAP. CDR3 DNA sequence: TGTGCTAGTGGTAGAATAGACTACAATGAGCAGTTCTTC. It specifies CASGRIDYNEQFF.

V is TRBV18 and J is TRBJ2-3; 7 positions match TRBD2. Germline V gives CDR1 KGHSH, CDR2 LQKENI. The CDR3 extends over 13 amino acids. V lost 6 bases and J lost 8; bases outside the gene matches: 8. This chain's CDR3 is CASSSNGGITQYF. DNA for the CDR3: TGTGCCAGCTCCTCCAACGGGGGGATTACGCAGTATTTT.

On this clone: Other DNA variants within this sample encode the same CDR3. For the CDR3, the DNA is TGCAGTGCTAGCGGGGAAGAGACCCAGTACTTC. It codes for CSASGEETQYF. This sequence joins TRBV20-1 and TRBJ2-5; D might be TRBD2 (5 bases). Germline V gene sequence: CDR1 DFQATT, CDR2 SNEGSKA (reference sequence). The CDR3 covers 11 residues. V was trimmed by 3 bases and J by 3 bases, leaving 5 bases between them.

This clone has only one observation. The CDR3 region is CATSPGISGNTIYF. CDR3 sequence (DNA): TGTGCCACCAGCCCCGGGATCTCTGGAAACACCATATATTTT. This chain connects TRBV15 to TRBJ1-3; D unresolved. The CDR3 consists of 14 residues. V was pared by 5 bases and J by 0 bases, with 8 bases between. Germline loops: CDR1 LNHNV, CDR2 YYDKDF (reference sequence).

CDR3 region: CSVVRVGETQYF. In nucleotides, the CDR3 is TGCAGCGTTGTAAGGGTAGGAGAGACCCAGTACTTC. The rearrangement uses TRBV29-1 and TRBJ2-5; no clear D. Germline CDR1 is SQVTM and CDR2 is ANQGSEA. This CDR3 spans 12 amino acids. Between the trimmed V and J ends, which lost 4 bases and 4 bases, there was a span of 10 bases.

V gene TRBV7-2 combines with J gene TRBJ1-6; D not resolved. Per the germline V gene, CDR1 is SGHTA and CDR2 is FQGNSA. Trimming removed 6 bases at V and 7 bases at J, with 10 bases between. The CDR3 sequence is 13 residues long. The CDR3 region has the DNA TGTGCCAGCAGACTAGACTTAAATTCACCCCTCCACTTT. Translated: CASRLDLNSPLHF.

The rearrangement uses TRBV4-3 and TRBJ2-7; TRBD1 is a possible D gene (6 bases). This CDR3 has 14 residues. Trimming removed 1 base from V and 7 bases from J, with 14 bases in between. CDR1 is LGHNA and CDR2 is YSLEER in the germline V gene. The CDR3 is CASSQGGPLGEQYF. CDR3 coding DNA: TGCGCCAGCAGCCAAGGGGGGCCGTTAGGTGAGCAGTACTTC.

The chain uses TRBV7-9 and TRBJ2-2, with D unclear. In germline, CDR1 is SEHNR, CDR2 FQNEAQ (reference sequence). Trimming took 9 bases from V and 4 from J, leaving 6 bases between them. This CDR3 spans 11 amino acids. The CDR3 spells CAREVTGELFF. The CDR3 nucleotides are TGTGCCAGAGAAGTCACCGGGGAGCTGTTTTTT.

V gene TRBV9 combines with J gene TRBJ2-3, with 9 bases identical to TRBD2. Germline V gene sequence: CDR1 SGDLS, CDR2 YYNGEE. Trimming at V came to 0 bases and at J to 2 bases, leaving 4 bases not matched to a gene. This CDR3 has 16 residues. DNA for the CDR3: TGTGCCAGCAGCGTAGGCCTAGCGGGAAACACAGATACGCAGTATTTT. Translated, it gives CASSVGLAGNTDTQYF.

CDR3 protein: CSAPNWDTQYF. The CDR3 nucleotides are TGCAGTGCGCCAAACTGGGATACGCAGTATTTT. This rearrangement joins TRBV20-1 to TRBJ2-3; D is unclear. The V and J ends lost 6 bases and 6 bases respectively, with 10 bases between them. Germline V gives CDR1 DFQATT, CDR2 SNEGSKA (reference sequence). The CDR3 has 11 residues.

This clone came up a few times. This chain connects TRBV30 to TRBJ1-1; D is unclear. V was shortened by 3 bases and J by 3 bases, with 14 bases between the two germline ends. Looked up from germline, CDR1 is GTSNPN and CDR2 is SVGIG (reference sequence). The CDR3 loop spans 14 amino acids. CDR3 DNA sequence: TGTGCCTGGAGGCGCAGTGGGAGCTACACTGAAGCTTTCTTT. Translating gives CAWRRSGSYTEAFF.

This clone has only one observation. V and J are TRBV25-1 and TRBJ2-1, with 7 positions matching TRBD1. The CDR3 is 12 residues long. CDR1 and CDR2 (germline): MGHDK, SYGVNS. Trimming at V came to 8 bases and at J to 4 bases, leaving 2 bases not matched to a gene. CDR3 bases: TGTGCCAGCGCGGACAGGTACAATGAGCAGTTCTTC. Its protein product is CASADRYNEQFF.

The chain carries TRBV6-1 and TRBJ1-4, with 8 nucleotides matching TRBD1. CDR1 is MNHNS, CDR2 SASEGT, per germline. The CDR3 length is 14 residues. Losses at the gene ends were 7 bases for V and 6 bases for J; bases not matched to a gene: 7. Here the CDR3 DNA reads TGTGCCAGCACTAGTTGGACAGGGTATGAAAAACTGTTTTTT. It is translated as CASTSWTGYEKLFF.